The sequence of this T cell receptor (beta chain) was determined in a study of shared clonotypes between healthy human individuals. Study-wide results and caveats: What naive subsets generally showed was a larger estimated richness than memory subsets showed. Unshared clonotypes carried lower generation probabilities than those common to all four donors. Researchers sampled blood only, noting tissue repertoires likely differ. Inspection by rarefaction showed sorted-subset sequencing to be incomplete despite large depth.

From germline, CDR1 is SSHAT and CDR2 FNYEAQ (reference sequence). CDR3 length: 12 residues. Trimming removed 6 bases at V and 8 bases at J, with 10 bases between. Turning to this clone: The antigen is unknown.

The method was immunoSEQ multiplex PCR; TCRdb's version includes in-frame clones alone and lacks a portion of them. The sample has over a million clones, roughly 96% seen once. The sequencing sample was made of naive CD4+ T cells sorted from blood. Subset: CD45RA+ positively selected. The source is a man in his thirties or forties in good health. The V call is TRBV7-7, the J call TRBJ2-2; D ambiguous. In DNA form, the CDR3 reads TGTGCCAGCAGGGCATTATTTGGGGAGCTGTTTTTT. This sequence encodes CASRALFGELFF. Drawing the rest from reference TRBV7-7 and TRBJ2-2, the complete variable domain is GAGVSQSPRYKVTKRGQDVTLRCDPISSHATLYWYQQALGQGPEFLTYFNYEAQPDKSGLPSDRFSAERPEGSISTLTIQRTEQRDSAMYRCASRALFGELFFGEGSRLTVL.